The present entry profiles one TCR beta chain with its context. Reverse transcription of all isolated RNA meant that expressed TCRB transcripts were sequenced. Repertoires were generated with immunoSEQ multiplex PCR, while TCRdb's copy carries only in-frame clones and drops some. The sample records around 350,000 clones, roughly an eighth being singletons. This specimen comes from a study of beta chain features in type 1 diabetes. Trimming cost V 0 bases and J 3 bases, with 10 bases left between them. There are 15 residues in the CDR3. From germline, CDR1 is SGDLS and CDR2 YYNGEE. The source material was naive CD4+ T cells from blood. The origin of this receptor is a man aged 18 to 35 in good health. The V gene is TRBV9, the J gene TRBJ2-1, with D maybe TRBD2 (5 bases). Here the CDR3 reads CASSVDRGYYNEQFF. CDR3 bases: TGTGCCAGCAGCGTAGATCGGGGATACTACAATGAGCAGTTCTTC.